This T cell receptor (beta chain) came from a study of PD-L1 blockade in urothelial cancer. Trimming removed 7 bases from V and 2 bases from J; junction bases left unmatched: 4. This CDR3 spans 15 amino acids. Looked up from germline, CDR1 is ENHRY and CDR2 is SYGVKD. The data were produced by immunoSEQ multiplex PCR, yet TCRdb's version contains in-frame clones alone and is incomplete. The sample consists of 70,000 or so clones, around 84% of them appearing once. The J gene is TRBJ2-6, the V gene TRBV10-3; 8 bases line up with TRBD1. This specimen was PBMCs, taken around atezolizumab (anti-PD-L1) treatment. The clonotype comes from a man in his sixties or seventies with urothelial cancer. This CDR3 is CAINPRGPGANVLTF. The CDR3 DNA is TGTGCCATCAACCCCAGGGGGCCTGGGGCCAACGTCCTGACTTTC.